The 8 T cell receptor beta chains listed next were all sequenced from one sample in a study of naive and memory T cell subsets (dated by TCRdb to about 2017). To prepare the library, UMI-ligation and nested PCR was applied. These reads were obtained on an Illumina MiSeq. The beta constant-region primer was an equimolar mix of two oligonucleotides covering both TRBC1 and TRBC2. Four rounds of PCR, combining the SP2 primer with nested alpha and beta constant-region primers, were used to amplify the ligated cDNA. TCRdb applied fastp at Q25 and MiXCR to the public reads, then kept only in-frame beta chains. Under each unique CDR3 protein, matching rows form one entry showing the most common genes and DNA. The table for this sample lists 3,500 to 5,500 distinct CDR3 sequences; around 5.2% of them were counted only once. The ten largest clonotypes hold approximately 24% of the sample. Input material: effector memory CD8+ T cells from blood. The sample's cell subset or site label, in plain terms: effector memory, CD45RA- CD27-. All receptors derive from a human donor in good health.

This clonotype was seen ten or more times. This chain connects TRBV7-8 to TRBJ1-1; D gene uncertain. Germline CDR1 reads SGHVS; CDR2 reads FQNEAQ. V lost 1 base and J lost 0, with 6 bases in between. This CDR3 is 14 amino acids long. The CDR3 nucleotides read TGTGCCAGCAGCTTAGGTGTGCTGAACACTGAAGCTTTCTTT. It codes for CASSLGVLNTEAFF.

There are a few counts of this clonotype. The CDR3 sequence: CASSPRQDSGNTIYF. CDR3 nucleotide sequence: TGTGCCAGCAGCCCAAGACAAGACTCTGGAAACACCATATATTTT. V usage is TRBV13 and J usage is TRBJ1-3; no clear D. V dropped 5 bases and J dropped 0 bases, with 11 bases sitting between them. The CDR3 spans 15 residues. CDR1 PRHDT and CDR2 FYEKMQ come from the germline V gene (reference sequence).

This clonotype came up many times. This chain joins TRBV7-6 and TRBJ2-1; D remains unclear. CDR3 length: 12 amino acids. Germline CDR1 SGHVS, CDR2 FNYEAQ. V was cut by 1 base and J by 6 bases, with 4 bases left in between. The CDR3 coding sequence is TGTGCCAGCAGCTTAGGGAGCAATGAGCAGTTCTTC. As protein: CASSLGSNEQFF.

This clonotype is judged large. J is TRBJ2-2 and V is TRBV15; the D gene is possibly TRBD1 (6 bases). The CDR3 contains 15 residues. Trimming removed 9 bases at V and 0 bases at J, with 14 bases between. Germline V gives CDR1 LNHNV, CDR2 YYDKDF (reference sequence). In nucleotides, the CDR3 is TGTGCCACTACCCAGGGGAATTCGAACACCGGGGAGCTGTTTTTT. Translating it yields CATTQGNSNTGELFF.

This clonotype was seen at least ten times. The CDR3 sequence is CASSLLGDRMNTEAFF. In nucleotides, the CDR3 is TGTGCCAGCAGTTTATTGGGGGACAGAATGAACACTGAAGCTTTCTTT. The chain combines TRBV28 with TRBJ1-1, with 7 bases that match TRBD1. The ends lost 1 base at V and 0 bases at J; junction bases unmatched: 5. In germline, CDR1 is MDHEN, CDR2 SYDVKM. The CDR3 loop spans 16 amino acids.

There are a few counts of this clonotype. The chain joins TRBV7-7 to TRBJ2-7; 8 bases match TRBD1. CDR1 is SSHAT, CDR2 FNYEAQ, per germline (reference sequence). The CDR3 consists of 15 residues. After removal of 1 base from V and 4 bases from J, the junction contained 6 bases not matched to a gene. CDR3 in DNA: TGTGCCAGCAGCTTAGGGCAGGGGGCTGTATACGAGCAGTACTTC. Amino acids: CASSLGQGAVYEQYF.

This clonotype has at least ten counts. J is TRBJ2-7 and V is TRBV6-2 or TRBV6-3; TRBD2 aligns across 8 bases. Germline V CDR1 and CDR2: MNHEY, SVGEGT. This CDR3 contains 14 residues. V gave up 8 bases and J gave up 6 bases; unmatched junction bases: 12. CDR3 sequence: CASANIAGRSEQYF. The CDR3 coding sequence is TGTGCCAGCGCGAACATAGCGGGAAGAAGCGAGCAGTACTTC.

By share, this clonotype ranks as medium-sized (0.01 to 0.1%). The CDR3 nucleotides read TGTGCCAGCGGTCAGTCTTGGCAGGGGGGTAATCAGCCCCAGCATTTT. Translating gives CASGQSWQGGNQPQHF. The chain has TRBV12-3 or TRBV12-4 and TRBJ1-5; 7 nucleotides line up with TRBD1. The CDR3 has 16 residues. The ends lost 8 bases at V and 4 bases at J; junction bases unmatched: 14.